These 32 T cell receptor beta chains were all obtained from the same sample, sequenced in a study. TCRdb called the RT-PCR reads again in MiXCR, with one record for every CDR3 protein. The data show about 700,000 distinct CDR3 sequences, with 14% seen just once and 3.6% held by the top ten. Sequencing was performed on memory CD4+ T cells from blood. All receptors derive from a female donor in good health, serving as a healthy control.

This clonotype was seen only a few times. This chain links TRBV7-6 with TRBJ2-5; the match to TRBD1 covers 7 bases. The CDR3 has 17 amino acids. Germline CDR1 SGHVS, CDR2 FNYEAQ. V trimming: 2 bases; J trimming: 5 bases; junction bases outside the gene matches: 14. CDR3 sequence: CASSLTYPTGPRETQYF. DNA for the CDR3: TGTGCCAGCAGCTTAACTTACCCGACAGGGCCTAGGGAGACCCAGTACTTC.

This chain uses TRBV24-1 with TRBJ1-2; D is unclear. Germline-derived CDR1 and CDR2 are KGHDR and SFDVKD. The V end lost 2 bases, the J end lost 5 bases, and 14 bases lay between the germline ends. This CDR3 spans 15 amino acids. The CDR3 here is CATSDSREGLYGYTF. As DNA, the CDR3 is TGTGCCACCAGTGATTCAAGGGAAGGATTGTATGGCTACACCTTC.

The chain combines TRBV21-1 with TRBJ2-5; TRBD1, the table's D call, lacks a check against the DNA. TRBV21-1 counts as a pseudogene. The CDR3 sequence is 15 residues long. CDR3 DNA: TGTGCCAGCAGCGCCCGGGACAGGGGATGGGAGACCCAGTACTTC. It yields the protein CASSARDRGWETQYF.

This clonotype was detected a few times. The chain employs TRBV15 and TRBJ2-1; weak D call: TRBD1 (6 bases). Germline V gives CDR1 LNHNV, CDR2 YYDKDF (reference sequence). This CDR3 has 18 residues. Trimming left V 0 bases short and J 5 bases short, with 20 bases between. This CDR3 is CATSRDLLDRGGHNEQFF. The CDR3 DNA reads as TGTGCCACCAGCAGAGATTTGCTGGACAGAGGAGGTCACAATGAGCAGTTCTTC.

In its sample, this clonotype was seen a few times. The genes are TRBV3-1 and TRBJ2-3, with TRBD2 identical over 10 bases. Trimming removed 1 base from V and 3 bases from J; junction bases left unmatched: 4. The CDR3 runs 16 residues. CDR1 LGHDT and CDR2 YNNKEL come from the germline V gene (reference sequence). CDR3 coding DNA: TGTGCCAGCAGCCAAGGGCTAGCGGGAGAAACAGATACGCAGTATTTT. Its protein is CASSQGLAGETDTQYF.

This clonotype was recorded many times. This chain uses TRBV6-5 with TRBJ2-7, with TRBD2 identical over 9 bases. Germline V gene data show CDR1 as MNHEY and CDR2 as SVGAGI. Losses at the gene ends were 4 bases for V and 1 base for J; bases not matched to a gene: 5. The CDR3 is 15 residues long. The CDR3 here is CASSLRLADSYEQYF. The CDR3 bases are TGTGCCAGCAGTTTAAGACTAGCGGATTCCTACGAGCAGTACTTC.

The chain employs TRBV7-2 and TRBJ2-7, with TRBD1 as a possible D gene (6 bases). CDR1 and CDR2 from the germline V gene are SGHTA and FQGNSA. The CDR3 consists of 15 residues. Trimming took off 6 bases at V and 7 bases at J, with 22 bases between the two ends. CDR3 region: CASRPDRTLHREQYF. CDR3 DNA sequence: TGTGCCAGCAGACCTGACAGGACCTTGCACCGGGAGCAGTACTTC.

V gene TRBV6-1 combines with J gene TRBJ2-1, with unresolved D. This CDR3 has 14 residues. V was shortened by 3 bases and J by 6 bases, with 12 bases between the two germline ends. Germline lookup yields CDR1 MNHNS and CDR2 SASEGT. The CDR3 region has the DNA TGTGCCAGCAGTGAGCGGTCGTGGGTCAATGAGCAGTTCTTC. It codes for CASSERSWVNEQFF.

V and J are TRBV9 and TRBJ2-7, with D perhaps TRBD1 (6 bases). CDR1 and CDR2 from the germline V gene are SGDLS and YYNGEE. The CDR3 loop spans 15 amino acids. Trimming removed 0 bases at V and 1 base at J, with 11 bases between. The CDR3 bases are TGTGCCAGCAGCGTAGAGACAGGAGATTCCTACGAGCAGTACTTC. Amino acid sequence: CASSVETGDSYEQYF.

This clonotype was picked up a small number of times. The chain couples TRBV4-1 to TRBJ1-5; D may be TRBD1 (6 bases). V shed 0 bases and J shed 9 bases, with 12 bases lying between them. The germline V gene encodes CDR1 MGHRA and CDR2 YSYEKL. The CDR3 is made up of 14 amino acids. Here the CDR3 reads CASSQETGPRPQHF. The CDR3 region has the DNA TGCGCCAGCAGCCAAGAAACAGGGCCAAGGCCCCAGCATTTT.

In its sample, this clonotype was seen many times. V gene TRBV7-3 combines with J gene TRBJ1-4; no clear D. V lost 2 bases, J lost 6 bases, and 13 bases lay in between. CDR3 length: 15 amino acids. Germline CDR1 reads SGHTA; CDR2 reads FQGTGA. CDR3 protein: CASSLAGSAYEKLFF. The CDR3 region has the DNA TGTGCCAGCAGCTTAGCGGGCTCCGCGTATGAAAAACTGTTTTTT.

This clonotype was counted a few times. The gene calls are TRBV7-9 and TRBJ2-1; D is possibly TRBD2 (6 bases). Germline V gene sequence: CDR1 SEHNR, CDR2 FQNEAQ (reference sequence). Trimming shortened V by 0 bases and J by 6 bases, and 12 bases separated the two germline ends. The CDR3 loop spans 15 amino acids. The DNA for the CDR3 is TGTGCCAGCAGCTTAGCCACGACTAGTGGCAATGAGCAGTTCTTC. Translating it yields CASSLATTSGNEQFF.

This clonotype was detected a few times. The chain couples TRBV6-1 to TRBJ1-2, with TRBD1 as a possible D gene (6 bases). This CDR3 has 13 amino acids. V lost 5 bases and J 5 bases, leaving 12 bases between the germline ends. Germline CDR1 and CDR2: MNHNS and SASEGT. CDR3 sequence reads: CASSWGLLYGYTF. DNA for the CDR3: TGTGCCAGCAGTTGGGGGCTGTTGTATGGCTACACCTTC.

This clonotype showed up many times. The J gene is TRBJ2-7, the V gene TRBV7-8; a possible D gene is TRBD1 (5 bases). Germline V lookup: CDR1 SGHVS, CDR2 FQNEAQ. The germline V and J ends were trimmed by 0 bases and 6 bases, with 18 bases remaining between them. The CDR3 has 16 residues. The CDR3 spells CASSLALTATLGEQYF. In DNA, the CDR3 is TGTGCCAGCAGCTTAGCTCTGACAGCAACGTTGGGCGAGCAGTACTTC.

The rearrangement links TRBV20-1 to TRBJ1-3; 8 bases map to TRBD1. The V and J ends lost 0 bases and 4 bases, in that order; junction bases with no gene match: 8. Germline values: CDR1 DFQATT, CDR2 SNEGSKA (reference sequence). This CDR3 has 16 residues. CDR3 residues: CSARDSQGAEGNTIYF. In DNA form, the CDR3 reads TGCAGTGCTAGAGATAGCCAGGGGGCTGAGGGAAACACCATATATTTT.

The chain has TRBV28 and TRBJ1-2; no reliable D call. From germline, CDR1 is MDHEN and CDR2 SYDVKM. This CDR3 contains 14 residues. The V and J ends lost 5 bases and 8 bases respectively, with 18 bases between them. CDR3 DNA: TGTGCCAGCAGTCAAACCCCAGATCCCGGGGGCTACACCTTC. Translated, it gives CASSQTPDPGGYTF.

Ten or more counts support this clonotype. V usage is TRBV12-3 or TRBV12-4 and J usage is TRBJ1-5; 9 bases match TRBD1. Trimming took 5 bases from V and 5 from J; bases not matched to a gene: 7. The CDR3 runs to 15 residues. CDR3 amino acids: CASSRTGVKDQPQHF. The CDR3 region has the DNA TGTGCCAGCAGTCGGACAGGGGTGAAGGATCAGCCCCAGCATTTT.

The genes are TRBV12-3 or TRBV12-4 and TRBJ2-7, with TRBD2 matching over 10 bases. CDR3 length: 14 amino acids. With 3 bases clipped from V and 3 bases from J, the junction kept 2 bases outside the gene matches. The CDR3 DNA follows: TGTGCCAGCAGTTTTCGGACTAGCGGCTACGAGCAGTACTTC. This codes for CASSFRTSGYEQYF.

This clonotype was seen ten or more times. The CDR3 here is CASRKWGGRNEQFF. CDR3 bases: TGTGCCAGCAGAAAGTGGGGGGGGCGCAATGAGCAGTTCTTC. The chain carries TRBV7-2 and TRBJ2-1, with D tentatively TRBD2 (7 bases). V gave up 6 bases and J gave up 6 bases, with 15 bases separating them. The germline V gene has CDR1 SGHTA and CDR2 FQGNSA. The CDR3 extends over 14 amino acids.

This CDR3 is CASSLGFTRRSYEQYF. For the CDR3, the DNA is TGTGCCAGCAGCTTAGGGTTCACGCGCCGCTCCTACGAGCAGTACTTC. The chain combines TRBV7-2 with TRBJ2-7; D is uncertain. From germline, CDR1 is SGHTA and CDR2 FQGNSA. Trimming took off 1 base at V and 0 bases at J, with 13 bases between the two ends. The CDR3 totals 16 residues.

In its sample, this clonotype was seen many times. The chain employs TRBV10-3 and TRBJ2-5; TRBD2 matches at 11 bases. Germline V gene sequence: CDR1 ENHRY, CDR2 SYGVKD. J gave up 4 bases and V 8 bases, and 9 bases lay outside the gene matches. The CDR3 has 15 residues. The CDR3 DNA follows: TGTGCCATCTCCCAACTAGCGGGAGTGTCAGAGACCCAGTACTTC. Protein sequence: CAISQLAGVSETQYF.

This clonotype showed up many times. The chain links TRBV4-2 to TRBJ2-5, with 13 bases that match TRBD2. Per the germline V gene, CDR1 is LGHNA and CDR2 is YNFKEQ. V lost 3 bases and J lost 1; bases outside the gene matches: 5. This CDR3 spans 17 amino acids. CDR3 in DNA: TGTGCCAGCAGCCACCGACTAGCGGGAGGCCCCCAAGAGACCCAGTACTTC. As protein: CASSHRLAGGPQETQYF.

This clonotype was counted a few times. The chain is built from TRBV29-1 and TRBJ1-5, with TRBD1 matching over 7 bases. The J segment lost 4 bases and the V segment lost 7 bases, leaving 4 bases of the junction unmatched. CDR3 length: 12 amino acids. CDR1 and CDR2 (germline): SQVTM, ANQGSEA. The CDR3 DNA is TGCAGCGCTGGACAGGCGAATCAGCCCCAGCATTTT. Translating it yields CSAGQANQPQHF.

This chain uses TRBV5-6 with TRBJ1-1; D gene ambiguous. The germline V gene encodes CDR1 SGHDT and CDR2 YYEEEE. V gave up 0 bases and J gave up 1 base, with 13 bases separating them. The length of the CDR3 is 16 residues. As DNA, the CDR3 is TGTGCCAGCAGCTTGGGGGCCATGACGGCGAACACTGAAGCTTTCTTT. Residues: CASSLGAMTANTEAFF. The full variable domain, completed using reference TRBV5-6 and TRBJ1-1, is DAGVTQSPTHLIKTRGQQVTLRCSPKSGHDTVSWYQQALGQGPQFIFQYYEEEERQRGNFPDRFSGHQFPNYSSELNVNALLLGDSALYLCASSLGAMTANTEAFFGQGTRLTVV.

This clonotype has a count of ten or more. V is TRBV2 and J is TRBJ2-7; 10 nucleotides agree with TRBD1. CDR1 SNHLY and CDR2 FYNNEI come from the germline V gene. V lost 8 bases, J lost 4 bases, and 5 bases stayed unmatched. CDR3 length: 13 residues. CDR3 DNA: TGTGCCAGCGGCGCGGGACAGGGGTACGAGCAGTACTTC. Translated, it gives CASGAGQGYEQYF.

This clonotype was counted once. The chain joins TRBV5-4 to TRBJ2-5, with 11 bases aligning to TRBD2. The germline gives CDR1 SGHNT, CDR2 YYREEE (reference sequence). This CDR3 is 17 amino acids long. V was pared by 4 bases and J by 5 bases, with 13 bases of the junction left unmatched. The CDR3 loop reads CASSNGLAGSLRETQYF. For the CDR3, the DNA is TGTGCCAGCAGCAACGGACTAGCGGGCTCCCTGAGGGAGACCCAGTACTTC.

This chain connects TRBV24-1 to TRBJ2-1; 9 nucleotides agree with TRBD1. The CDR3 sequence is 16 residues long. Trimming at V came to 8 bases and at J to 4 bases, leaving 11 bases not matched to a gene. CDR1 is KGHDR and CDR2 is SFDVKD in the germline V gene. In DNA form, the CDR3 reads TGTGCCACCAATATGGGGGGACAGGGTAATTACAATGAGCAGTTCTTC. It codes for CATNMGGQGNYNEQFF.

This clonotype has only a few counts. V is TRBV20-1 and J is TRBJ2-3; the D call may be TRBD1 or TRBD2 (7 bases each). CDR1 DFQATT and CDR2 SNEGSKA come from the germline V gene (reference sequence). This CDR3 contains 14 residues. The germline V and J ends were trimmed by 6 bases and 2 bases, with 15 bases remaining between them. CDR3 nucleotide sequence: TGCAGTGCCACCAGGGGGGGAGACACAGATACGCAGTATTTT. It codes for CSATRGGDTDTQYF.

The chain links TRBV6-2 or TRBV6-3 to TRBJ2-5, with 8 nucleotides matching TRBD2. The germline gives CDR1 MNHEY, CDR2 SVGEGT. The trim removed 0 bases at V and 3 bases at J, leaving 3 bases unmatched. This CDR3 has 15 residues. In DNA, the CDR3 is TGTGCCAGCAGTTACTCGCGGACTAGCAAAGAGACCCAGTACTTC. It translates to CASSYSRTSKETQYF.

The rearrangement links TRBV29-1 to TRBJ1-4; TRBD1 matches 9 bases. The germline V gene has CDR1 SQVTM and CDR2 ANQGSEA. This CDR3 spans 12 amino acids. The V and J ends lost 6 bases and 8 bases, in that order; junction bases with no gene match: 4. This CDR3 is CSVTTGGEKLFF. CDR3 in DNA: TGCAGCGTGACGACAGGGGGAGAAAAACTGTTTTTT. The entire variable domain, with the rest obtained from reference TRBV29-1 and TRBJ1-4, is as follows: SAVISQKPSRDICQRGTSLTIQCQVDSQVTMMFWYRQQPGQSLTLIATANQGSEATYESGFVIDKFPISRPNLTFSTLTVSNMSPEDSSIYLCSVTTGGEKLFFGSGTQLSVL.

The chain has TRBV6-2 or TRBV6-3 and TRBJ2-1; a weak D match, TRBD1 (6 bases). The CDR3 length is 16 residues. V lost 6 bases to trimming and J lost 6 bases, with 21 bases between them. The germline V gene encodes CDR1 MNHEY and CDR2 SVGEGT. The CDR3 DNA reads as TGTGCCAGCAGCTTAGAGGGGGTAATCATTCGCAATGAGCAGTTCTTC. Its protein is CASSLEGVIIRNEQFF.

The chain is built from TRBV29-1 and TRBJ2-5; D is undetermined. Germline V gene sequence: CDR1 SQVTM, CDR2 ANQGSEA. V lost 7 bases and J lost 2, with 14 bases in between. CDR3 length: 13 residues. CDR3 nucleotides: TGCAGCGCCGGTCGCGACACGCAAGAGACCCAGTACTTC. This encodes CSAGRDTQETQYF.